The 22 T cell receptor beta chains listed next were all sequenced from one sample in a study of T cell repertoires in aging, cancer and after chemotherapy. TCR beta rearrangements were amplified from peripheral blood genomic DNA. TRB rearrangements spanning V, D and J were amplified using mixed TRB-A/B primers. TCRdb re-called the multiplex PCR reads through MiXCR, storing one row per CDR3 protein. The sample records about 9,400 distinct CDR3 sequences, just under 40% being singletons. The sequenced sample consisted of blood. The receptors were sampled from a human donor in good health.

J is TRBJ2-3 and V is TRBV20-1; 8 nucleotides agree with TRBD2. CDR1 DFQATT and CDR2 SNEGSKA come from the germline V gene (reference sequence). This CDR3 has 17 residues. V trimming: 5 bases; J trimming: 0 bases; junction bases outside the gene matches: 13. CDR3 amino acids: CSAGRGGQTSSTDTQYF. The CDR3 coding sequence is TGCAGTGCTGGACGGGGGGGCCAGACTTCTAGCACAGATACGCAGTATTTT.

This chain connects TRBV5-6 to TRBJ2-5; D call uncertain. V dropped 3 bases and J dropped 1 base, with 10 bases sitting between them. The CDR3 consists of 14 residues. Germline lookup yields CDR1 SGHDT and CDR2 YYEEEE. The CDR3 DNA follows: TGTGCCAGCAGCTGGCGGACGGTCCAAGAGACCCAGTACTTC. Amino acids: CASSWRTVQETQYF.

The chain has TRBV10-3 and TRBJ2-7, with a weak D call TRBD1 (7 bases). V was pared by 3 bases and J by 4 bases, with 13 bases between. Per germline, CDR1 ENHRY and CDR2 SYGVKD. This CDR3 spans 14 amino acids. DNA for the CDR3: TGTGCCATCAGTGATGGCAGGGGGGCTTACGAGCAGTACTTC. Protein: CAISDGRGAYEQYF.

The chain combines TRBV6-6 with TRBJ2-7; no definite D call. Per the germline V gene, CDR1 is MNHNY and CDR2 is SVGAGI (reference sequence). Trimming took 2 bases from V and 3 from J, leaving 5 bases between them. The CDR3 has 12 residues. The CDR3 sequence is CASSYEGYEQYF. DNA of the CDR3: TGTGCCAGCAGTTACGAAGGCTACGAGCAGTACTTC.

This chain connects TRBV30 to TRBJ2-5; 7 bases fit TRBD2. Trimming took 1 base from V and 5 from J; bases not matched to a gene: 4. The CDR3 is made up of 13 amino acids. CDR1 and CDR2 (germline): GTSNPN, SVGIG (reference sequence). As DNA, the CDR3 is TGTGCCTGGAGTGGGACTAGTAGGGAGACCCAGTACTTC. Encoded protein: CAWSGTSRETQYF.

This clonotype is categorized as medium-sized. The chain employs TRBV6-1 and TRBJ1-6, with D unclear. This CDR3 contains 14 residues. Trimming pared 3 bases from V and 10 bases from J, leaving 13 bases between. Germline V CDR1 and CDR2: MNHNS, SASEGT. The CDR3: CASSEGAEGSPLHF. The CDR3 DNA sequence: TGTGCCAGCAGTGAGGGTGCGGAGGGCTCACCCCTCCACTTT.

V is TRBV6-1 and J is TRBJ2-3; TRBD2 matches 7 bases. Germline CDR1 and CDR2: MNHNS and SASEGT. The CDR3 has 13 residues. After removal of 7 bases from V and 7 bases from J, the junction contained 8 bases not matched to a gene. The CDR3: CASKGWEGNTQYF. CDR3 bases: TGTGCCAGCAAGGGATGGGAGGGGAATACGCAGTATTTT.

This clonotype occurred a few times. V and J are TRBV10-3 and TRBJ1-1; D not certain. V was trimmed by 3 bases and J by 4 bases, leaving 9 bases between them. CDR3 length equals 13 residues. CDR1 ENHRY and CDR2 SYGVKD come from the germline V gene. The CDR3 DNA is TGTGCCATCAGTGATCGGGGTGGCACTGAAGCTTTCTTT. Translated, it gives CAISDRGGTEAFF.

The rearrangement links TRBV6-5 to TRBJ1-1; D unresolved. Trimming took 2 bases from V and 4 from J, leaving 14 bases between them. CDR1 is MNHEY, CDR2 SVGAGI, per germline. The CDR3 is 15 residues long. The CDR3 region has the DNA TGTGCCAGCAGTTACAGACTGCAGGCTGGCACTGAAGCTTTCTTT. Translation: CASSYRLQAGTEAFF.

A single count supports this clonotype. The rearrangement joins TRBV6-5 to TRBJ1-1; D is possibly TRBD1 (5 bases). Germline CDR1 and CDR2: MNHEY and SVGAGI. Trimming shortened V by 4 bases and J by 3 bases, and 9 bases separated the two germline ends. The CDR3 consists of 13 residues. As DNA, the CDR3 is TGTGCCAGCAGTTCGGGGGAGTACACTGAAGCTTTCTTT. This gives the protein CASSSGEYTEAFF.

This clonotype occurred a few times. The J gene is TRBJ2-7, the V gene TRBV13; 14 positions agree with TRBD2. Germline assignment: CDR1 PRHDT and CDR2 FYEKMQ (reference sequence). V lost 5 bases, J lost 7 bases, and 7 bases stayed unmatched. The CDR3 has 15 residues. CDR3 DNA sequence: TGTGCCAGCAGCGAGGGACTAGCGGGAGCGGGTGAGCAGTACTTC. It is translated as CASSEGLAGAGEQYF.

J is TRBJ2-7 and V is TRBV24-1; D unresolved. Trimming shortened V by 2 bases and J by 0 bases, and 7 bases separated the two germline ends. The CDR3 consists of 14 residues. In germline, CDR1 is KGHDR, CDR2 SFDVKD. The CDR3 spells CATSDSSSSYEQYF. In DNA, the CDR3 is TGTGCCACCAGTGATTCTTCCAGCTCCTACGAGCAGTACTTC.

The V gene is TRBV27, the J gene TRBJ2-1; weak D call: TRBD1 (6 bases). The germline V gene has CDR1 MNHEY and CDR2 SMNVEV (reference sequence). V was clipped by 4 bases and J by 8 bases, with 15 bases between them. The CDR3 is 14 amino acids. Here the CDR3 DNA reads TGTGCCAGCAGTTGGGGGCTGGCTAAAGATGAGCAGTTCTTC. Translating gives CASSWGLAKDEQFF.

A word on this clonotype: The junction shows a germline mismatch at one end, possibly a read error. This rearrangement joins TRBV11-3 to TRBJ2-7; 10 bases agree with TRBD1. This CDR3 spans 16 amino acids. Per the germline V gene, CDR1 is SGHNT and CDR2 is YENEEA. The CDR3 reads CASSLARDRGAYEQYF. CDR3 nucleotides: TGCGCCAGCAGCCTCGCCCGGGACAGGGGCGCCTACGAGCAGTACTTC.

Turning to this clonotype: Given a much more abundant clone one base away, this may be a read error. This chain links TRBV29-1 with TRBJ2-2; weak D call: TRBD2 (5 bases). CDR1 and CDR2 (germline): SQVTM, ANQGSEA. The CDR3 length is 13 residues. V was cut by 7 bases and J by 0 bases, with 9 bases left in between. The CDR3 spells CSAIGTNTGELFF. The CDR3 coding sequence is TGCAGCGCGATCGGGACGAACACCGGGGAGCTGTTTTTT.

The chain has TRBV6-1 and TRBJ2-5; a weak D match, TRBD1 (6 bases). The CDR3 totals 16 residues. Germline V gives CDR1 MNHNS, CDR2 SASEGT. Trimming shortened V by 1 base and J by 0 bases, and 12 bases separated the two germline ends. The CDR3 is CASSEGLRGNQETQYF. The CDR3 DNA is TGTGCCAGCAGTGAAGGGCTCAGGGGTAACCAAGAGACCCAGTACTTC.

In this sample, this clonotype turned up a few times. This chain connects TRBV5-6 to TRBJ2-3; 13 nucleotides match TRBD2. The CDR3 loop spans 15 amino acids. From germline, CDR1 is SGHDT and CDR2 YYEEEE. With V trimmed by 4 bases and J by 9 bases, 8 bases remained unmatched. The CDR3 sequence: CASSPVLAGGRTQYF. CDR3 sequence (DNA): TGTGCCAGCAGCCCCGTACTAGCGGGGGGGCGGACGCAGTATTTT.

This clonotype has more than one count but fewer than ten. The chain carries TRBV12-3 or TRBV12-4 and TRBJ2-1; TRBD2 matches 7 bases. V trimming: 3 bases; J trimming: 7 bases; junction bases outside the gene matches: 9. The CDR3 has 15 amino acids. The CDR3 spells CASSFDGRTPNEQFF. In DNA form, the CDR3 reads TGTGCCAGCAGTTTCGACGGGAGGACTCCAAATGAGCAGTTCTTC.

The chain combines TRBV5-4 with TRBJ2-6; D gene uncertain. Germline assignment: CDR1 SGHNT and CDR2 YYREEE (reference sequence). The CDR3 runs 17 residues. V was shortened by 0 bases and J by 0 bases, with 10 bases between the two germline ends. The CDR3 nucleotides read TGTGCCAGCAGCTTGGGGGGTCAAGGCTCTGGGGCCAACGTCCTGACTTTC. Encoded protein: CASSLGGQGSGANVLTF.

The chain couples TRBV20-1 to TRBJ2-3; a possible D gene is TRBD2 (6 bases). The CDR3 consists of 15 residues. The germline V and J ends were trimmed by 3 bases and 0 bases, with 13 bases remaining between them. Germline assignment: CDR1 DFQATT and CDR2 SNEGSKA (reference sequence). The DNA of the CDR3 is TGCAGTGCTAGGCGGGGCGAATCTAGCACAGATACGCAGTATTTT. This sequence encodes CSARRGESSTDTQYF.

The chain carries TRBV27 and TRBJ2-3, with TRBD2 matching over 8 bases. The ends lost 2 bases at V and 6 bases at J; junction bases unmatched: 7. CDR1 MNHEY and CDR2 SMNVEV come from the germline V gene (reference sequence). The CDR3 covers 15 residues. CDR3 coding DNA: TGTGCCAGCAGTTTAGTAGCGGGGCCCCACGATACGCAGTATTTT. Translating gives CASSLVAGPHDTQYF.

Concerning this clonotype: The junction departs from germline at one end; a sequencing error may be responsible. The rearrangement links TRBV5-1 to TRBJ2-7, with D perhaps matching TRBD1 (5 bases). The CDR3 covers 16 residues. Germline CDR1 and CDR2: SGHRS and YFSETQ. CDR3 sequence reads: CARSWSPDGAGNEQYF. For the CDR3, the DNA is TGTGCCAGAAGCTGGTCCCCGGATGGGGCAGGAAACGAGCAGTACTTC. The full variable domain, rest sourced from reference TRBV5-1 and TRBJ2-7, is KAGVTQTPRYLIKTRGQQVTLSCSPISGHRSVSWYQQTPGQGLQFLFEYFSETQRNKGNFPGRFSGRQFSNSRSEMNVSTLELGDSALYLCARSWSPDGAGNEQYFGPGTRLTVT.